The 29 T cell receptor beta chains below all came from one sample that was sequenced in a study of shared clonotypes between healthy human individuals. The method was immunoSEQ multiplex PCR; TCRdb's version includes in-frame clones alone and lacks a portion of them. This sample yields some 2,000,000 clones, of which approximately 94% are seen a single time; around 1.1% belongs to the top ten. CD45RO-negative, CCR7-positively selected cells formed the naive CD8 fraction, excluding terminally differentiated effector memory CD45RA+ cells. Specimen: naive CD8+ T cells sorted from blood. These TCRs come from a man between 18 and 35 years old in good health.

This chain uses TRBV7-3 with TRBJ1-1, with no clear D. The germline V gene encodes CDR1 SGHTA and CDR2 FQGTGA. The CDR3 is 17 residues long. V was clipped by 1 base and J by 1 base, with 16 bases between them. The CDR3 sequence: CASSLIGWGSGNTEAFF. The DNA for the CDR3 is TGTGCCAGCAGCTTAATAGGTTGGGGAAGTGGGAACACTGAAGCTTTCTTT.

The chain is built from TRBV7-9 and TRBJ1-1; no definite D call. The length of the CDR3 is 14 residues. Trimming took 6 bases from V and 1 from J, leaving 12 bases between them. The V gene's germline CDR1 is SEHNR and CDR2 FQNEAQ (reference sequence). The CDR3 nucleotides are TGTGCCAGCAGGGTAGGCACGGGGAACACTGAAGCTTTCTTT. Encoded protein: CASRVGTGNTEAFF.

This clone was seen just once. In DNA form, the CDR3 reads TGTGCCAGCACCCTAACGGGGGGCAAGTCCTACGAGCAGTACTTC. The encoded protein is CASTLTGGKSYEQYF. The V and J genes are TRBV7-8 and TRBJ2-7; D possibly corresponds to TRBD2 (7 bases). The CDR3 is made up of 15 amino acids. Trimming removed 7 bases from V and 1 base from J, with 17 bases in between. From germline, CDR1 is SGHVS and CDR2 FQNEAQ.

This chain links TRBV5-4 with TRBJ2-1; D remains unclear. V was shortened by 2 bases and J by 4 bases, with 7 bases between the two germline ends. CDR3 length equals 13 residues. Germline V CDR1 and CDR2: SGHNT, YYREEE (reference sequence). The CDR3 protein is CASSFSGYNEQFF. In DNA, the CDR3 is TGTGCCAGCAGCTTTTCAGGTTACAATGAGCAGTTCTTC.

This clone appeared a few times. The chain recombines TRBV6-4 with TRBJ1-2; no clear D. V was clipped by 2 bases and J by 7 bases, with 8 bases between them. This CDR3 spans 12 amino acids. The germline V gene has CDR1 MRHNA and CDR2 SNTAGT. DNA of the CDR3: TGTGCCAGCAGTGACCCCTTTCGTGGCTACACCTTC. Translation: CASSDPFRGYTF.

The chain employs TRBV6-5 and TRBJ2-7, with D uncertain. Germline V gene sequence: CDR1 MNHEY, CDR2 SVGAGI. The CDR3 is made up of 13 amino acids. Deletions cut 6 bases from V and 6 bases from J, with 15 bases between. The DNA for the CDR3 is TGTGCCAGCAGCCCCACCGTGCTATCCGAGCAGTACTTC. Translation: CASSPTVLSEQYF.

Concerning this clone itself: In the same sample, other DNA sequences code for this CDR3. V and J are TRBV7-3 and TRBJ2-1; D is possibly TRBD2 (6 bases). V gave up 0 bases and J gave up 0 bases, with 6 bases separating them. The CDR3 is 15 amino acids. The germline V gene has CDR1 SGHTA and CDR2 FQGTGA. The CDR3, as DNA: TGTGCCAGCAGCTTAACCGGGAGCTCCTACAATGAGCAGTTCTTC. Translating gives CASSLTGSSYNEQFF.

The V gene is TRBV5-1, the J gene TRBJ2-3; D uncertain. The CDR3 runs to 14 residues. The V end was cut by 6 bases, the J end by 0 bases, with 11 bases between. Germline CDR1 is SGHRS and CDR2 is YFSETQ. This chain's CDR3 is CASKLESSTDTQYF. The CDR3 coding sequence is TGCGCCAGCAAATTAGAGTCTAGCACAGATACGCAGTATTTT.

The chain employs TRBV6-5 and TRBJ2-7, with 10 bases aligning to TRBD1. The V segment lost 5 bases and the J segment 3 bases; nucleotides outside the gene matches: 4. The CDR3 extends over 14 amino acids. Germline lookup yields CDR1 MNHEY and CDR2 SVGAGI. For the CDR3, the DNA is TGTGCCAGCAGTCAGACAGGGGGCGTCTACGAGCAGTACTTC. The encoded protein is CASSQTGGVYEQYF.

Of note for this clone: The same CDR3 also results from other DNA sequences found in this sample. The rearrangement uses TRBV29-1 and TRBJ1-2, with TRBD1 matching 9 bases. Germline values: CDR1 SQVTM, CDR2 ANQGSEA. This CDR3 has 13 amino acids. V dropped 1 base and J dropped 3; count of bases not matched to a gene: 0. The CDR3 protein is CSVEGTGDYGYTF. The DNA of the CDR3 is TGCAGCGTTGAAGGGACAGGGGACTATGGCTACACCTTC.

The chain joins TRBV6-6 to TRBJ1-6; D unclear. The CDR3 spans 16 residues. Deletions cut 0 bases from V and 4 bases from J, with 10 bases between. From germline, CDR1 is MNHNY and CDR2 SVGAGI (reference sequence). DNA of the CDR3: TGTGCCAGCAGTTACTCGGTTGGAGGGTATAATTCACCCCTCCACTTT. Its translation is CASSYSVGGYNSPLHF.

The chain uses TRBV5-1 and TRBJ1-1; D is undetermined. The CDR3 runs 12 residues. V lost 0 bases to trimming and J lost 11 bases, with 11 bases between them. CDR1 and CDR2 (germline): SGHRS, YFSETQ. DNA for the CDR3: TGCGCCAGCAGCTTGGCGACGGATAGGGCTTTCTTT. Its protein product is CASSLATDRAFF. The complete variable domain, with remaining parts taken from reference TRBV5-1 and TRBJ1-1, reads KAGVTQTPRYLIKTRGQQVTLSCSPISGHRSVSWYQQTPGQGLQFLFEYFSETQRNKGNFPGRFSGRQFSNSRSEMNVSTLELGDSALYLCASSLATDRAFFGQGTRLTVV.

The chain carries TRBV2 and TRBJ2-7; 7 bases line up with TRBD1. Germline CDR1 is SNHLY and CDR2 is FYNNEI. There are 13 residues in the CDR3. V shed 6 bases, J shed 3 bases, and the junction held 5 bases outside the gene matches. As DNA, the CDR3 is TGTGCCAGCAGCATTAGGACAGGCTACGAGCAGTACTTC. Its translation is CASSIRTGYEQYF.

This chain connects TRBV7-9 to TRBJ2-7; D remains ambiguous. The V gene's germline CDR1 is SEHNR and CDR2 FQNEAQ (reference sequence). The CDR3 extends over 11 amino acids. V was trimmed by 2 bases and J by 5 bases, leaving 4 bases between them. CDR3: CASSLRDEQYF. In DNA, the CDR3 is TGTGCCAGCAGCTTAAGAGACGAGCAGTACTTC.

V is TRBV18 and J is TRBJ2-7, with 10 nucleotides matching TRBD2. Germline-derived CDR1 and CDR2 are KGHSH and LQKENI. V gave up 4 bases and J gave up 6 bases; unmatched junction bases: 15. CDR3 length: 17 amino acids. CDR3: CASSRVSILAGPGEQYF. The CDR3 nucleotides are TGTGCCAGCTCACGCGTTTCCATACTAGCGGGACCGGGCGAGCAGTACTTC.

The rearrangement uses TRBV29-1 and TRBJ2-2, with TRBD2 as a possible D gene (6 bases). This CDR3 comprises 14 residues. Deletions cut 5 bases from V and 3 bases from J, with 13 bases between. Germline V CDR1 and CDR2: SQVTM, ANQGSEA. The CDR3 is CSVSPGAYTGELFF. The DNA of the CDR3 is TGCAGCGTTAGTCCGGGAGCTTACACCGGGGAGCTGTTTTTT.

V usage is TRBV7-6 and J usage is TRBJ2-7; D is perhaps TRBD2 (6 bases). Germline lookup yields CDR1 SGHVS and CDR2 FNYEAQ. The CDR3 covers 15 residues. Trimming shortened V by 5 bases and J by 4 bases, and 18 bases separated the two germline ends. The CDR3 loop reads CASSLGTFGSYEQYF. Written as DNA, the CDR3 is TGTGCCAGCAGCCTCGGGACTTTCGGCTCTTACGAGCAGTACTTC.

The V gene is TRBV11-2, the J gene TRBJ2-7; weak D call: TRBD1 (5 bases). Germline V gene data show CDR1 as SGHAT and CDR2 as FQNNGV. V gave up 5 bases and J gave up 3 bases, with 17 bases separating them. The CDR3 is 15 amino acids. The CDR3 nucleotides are TGTGCCAGCAGCCCGGACACTCTAAGGGACTACGAGCAGTACTTC. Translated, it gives CASSPDTLRDYEQYF.

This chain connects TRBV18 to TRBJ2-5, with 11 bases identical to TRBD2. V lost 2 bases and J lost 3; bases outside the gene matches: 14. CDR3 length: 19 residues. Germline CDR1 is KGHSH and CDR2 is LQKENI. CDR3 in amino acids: CASSPSVGLAVHIKETQYF. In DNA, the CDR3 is TGTGCCAGCTCACCATCCGTGGGACTAGCGGTTCACATTAAAGAGACCCAGTACTTC.

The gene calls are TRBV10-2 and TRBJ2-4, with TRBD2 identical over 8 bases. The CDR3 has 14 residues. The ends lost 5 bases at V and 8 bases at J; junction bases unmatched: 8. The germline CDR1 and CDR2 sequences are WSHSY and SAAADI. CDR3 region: CASSPGGATHIQYF. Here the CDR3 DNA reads TGCGCCAGCAGTCCGGGAGGGGCCACACACATTCAGTACTTC.

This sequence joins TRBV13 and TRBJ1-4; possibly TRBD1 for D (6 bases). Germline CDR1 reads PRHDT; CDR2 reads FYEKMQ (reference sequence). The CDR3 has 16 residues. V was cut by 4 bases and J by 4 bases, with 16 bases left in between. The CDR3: CASSSTSTGNNEKLFF. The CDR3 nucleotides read TGTGCCAGCAGCTCTACATCGACAGGAAATAATGAAAAACTGTTTTTT.

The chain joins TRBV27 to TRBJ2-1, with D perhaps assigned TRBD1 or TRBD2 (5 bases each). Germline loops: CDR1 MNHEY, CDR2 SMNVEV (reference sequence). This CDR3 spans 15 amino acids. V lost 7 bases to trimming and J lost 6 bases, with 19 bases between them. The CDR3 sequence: CASNRAGTFGNEQFF. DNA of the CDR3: TGTGCCAGCAATCGCGCCGGGACGTTCGGCAATGAGCAGTTCTTC.

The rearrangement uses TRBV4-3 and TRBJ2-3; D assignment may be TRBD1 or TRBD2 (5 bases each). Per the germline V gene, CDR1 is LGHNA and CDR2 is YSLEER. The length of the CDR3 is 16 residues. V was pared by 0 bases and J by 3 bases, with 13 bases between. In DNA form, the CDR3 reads TGCGCCAGCAGCCAAGATCGAGGGGATCGTACAGATACGCAGTATTTT. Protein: CASSQDRGDRTDTQYF.

The CDR3 is CASSSGTGSEETQYF. CDR3 nucleotide sequence: TGTGCCAGCAGCTCCGGGACAGGGTCCGAAGAGACCCAGTACTTC. The rearrangement links TRBV11-3 to TRBJ2-5; TRBD1 aligns across 9 bases. The V gene's germline CDR1 is SGHNT and CDR2 YENEEA. The ends lost 4 bases at V and 3 bases at J; junction bases unmatched: 6. The CDR3 is 15 residues long.

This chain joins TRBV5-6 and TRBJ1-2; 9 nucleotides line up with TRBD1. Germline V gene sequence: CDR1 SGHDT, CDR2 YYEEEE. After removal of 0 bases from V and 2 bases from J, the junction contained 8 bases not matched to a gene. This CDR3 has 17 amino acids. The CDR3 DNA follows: TGTGCCAGCAGCTTGGTGGATACAGGGGGCGCGAACTATGGCTACACCTTC. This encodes CASSLVDTGGANYGYTF.

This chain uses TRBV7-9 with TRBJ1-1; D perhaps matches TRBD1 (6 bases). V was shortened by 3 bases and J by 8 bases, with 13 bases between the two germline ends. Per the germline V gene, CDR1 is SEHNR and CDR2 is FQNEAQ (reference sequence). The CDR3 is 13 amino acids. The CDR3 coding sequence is TGTGCCAGCAGCTTGGACAGTCTCATCGAAGCTTTCTTT. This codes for CASSLDSLIEAFF.

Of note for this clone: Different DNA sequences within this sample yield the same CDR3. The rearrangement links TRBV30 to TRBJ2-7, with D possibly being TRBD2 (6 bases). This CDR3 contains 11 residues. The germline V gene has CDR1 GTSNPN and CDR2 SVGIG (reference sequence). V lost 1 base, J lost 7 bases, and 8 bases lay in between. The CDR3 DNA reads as TGTGCCTGGAGTGCGGCGGGGGAGCAGTACTTC. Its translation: CAWSAAGEQYF.

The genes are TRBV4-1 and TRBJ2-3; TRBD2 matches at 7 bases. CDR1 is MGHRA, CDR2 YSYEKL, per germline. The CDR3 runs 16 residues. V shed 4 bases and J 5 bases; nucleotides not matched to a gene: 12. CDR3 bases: TGCGCCAGCAGCCCATTTAAAGGACTAGGATTAGATACGCAGTATTTT. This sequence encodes CASSPFKGLGLDTQYF.

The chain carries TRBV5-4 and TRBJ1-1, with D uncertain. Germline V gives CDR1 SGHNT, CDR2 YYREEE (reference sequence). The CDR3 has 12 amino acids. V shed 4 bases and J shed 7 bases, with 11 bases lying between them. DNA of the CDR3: TGTGCCAGCAGCATAGGCGGGGATGAAGCTTTCTTT. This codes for CASSIGGDEAFF.